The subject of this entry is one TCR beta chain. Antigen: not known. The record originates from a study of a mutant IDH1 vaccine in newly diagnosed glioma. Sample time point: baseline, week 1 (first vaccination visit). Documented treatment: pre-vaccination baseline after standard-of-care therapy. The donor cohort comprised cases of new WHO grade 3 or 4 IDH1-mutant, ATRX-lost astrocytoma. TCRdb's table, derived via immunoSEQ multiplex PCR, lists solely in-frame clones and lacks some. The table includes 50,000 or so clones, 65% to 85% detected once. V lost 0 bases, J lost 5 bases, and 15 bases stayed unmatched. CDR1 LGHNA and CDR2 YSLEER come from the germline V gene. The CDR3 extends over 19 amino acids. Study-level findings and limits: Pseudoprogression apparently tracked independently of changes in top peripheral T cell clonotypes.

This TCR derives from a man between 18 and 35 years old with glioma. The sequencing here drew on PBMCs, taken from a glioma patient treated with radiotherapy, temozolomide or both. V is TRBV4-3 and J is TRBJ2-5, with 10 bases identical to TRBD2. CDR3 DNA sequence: TGCGCCAGCAGCCAAGAGGATGTTAGCGGGAGGACCGGGGCGGAGACCCAGTACTTC. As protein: CASSQEDVSGRTGAETQYF.